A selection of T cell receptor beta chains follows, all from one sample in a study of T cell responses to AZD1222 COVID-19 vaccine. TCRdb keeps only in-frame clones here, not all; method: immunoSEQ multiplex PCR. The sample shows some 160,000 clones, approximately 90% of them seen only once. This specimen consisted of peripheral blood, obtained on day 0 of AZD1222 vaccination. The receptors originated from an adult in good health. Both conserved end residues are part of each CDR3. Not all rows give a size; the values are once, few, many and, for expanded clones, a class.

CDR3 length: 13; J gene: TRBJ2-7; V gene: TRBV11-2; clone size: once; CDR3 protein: CASSLARVDEQYF
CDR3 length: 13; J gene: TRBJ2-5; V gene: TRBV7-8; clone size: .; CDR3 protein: CASSFRVLETQYF
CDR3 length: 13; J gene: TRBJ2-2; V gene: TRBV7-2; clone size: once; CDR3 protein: CASSFRQPGELFF
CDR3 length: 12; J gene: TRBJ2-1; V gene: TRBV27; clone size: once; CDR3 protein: CASSLPGDEQFF
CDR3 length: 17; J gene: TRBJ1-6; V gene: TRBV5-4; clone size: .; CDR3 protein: CASSLDRGNSKGSPLHF
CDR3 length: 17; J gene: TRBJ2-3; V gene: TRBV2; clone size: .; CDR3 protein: CASSEAQGAAVWDTQYF
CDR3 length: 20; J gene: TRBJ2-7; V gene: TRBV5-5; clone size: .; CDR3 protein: CASSSSGAGLAVPSSYEQYF
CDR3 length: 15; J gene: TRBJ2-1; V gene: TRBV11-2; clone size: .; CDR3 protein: CASSRRGGSYNEQFF
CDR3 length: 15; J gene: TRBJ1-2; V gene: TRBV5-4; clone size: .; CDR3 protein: CASSSPGSLLYGYTF
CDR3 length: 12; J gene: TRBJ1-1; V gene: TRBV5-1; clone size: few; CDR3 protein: CASRDLDTEAFF
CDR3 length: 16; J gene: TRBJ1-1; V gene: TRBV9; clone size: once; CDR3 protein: CASSAGARAGNTEAFF
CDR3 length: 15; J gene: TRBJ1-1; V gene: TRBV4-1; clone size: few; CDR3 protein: CASSPLGKGRTEAFF
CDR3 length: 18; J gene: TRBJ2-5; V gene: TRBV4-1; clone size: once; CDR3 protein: CASSQGAPLGGVEETQYF
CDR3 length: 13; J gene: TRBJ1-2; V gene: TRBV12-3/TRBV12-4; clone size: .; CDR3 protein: CASSSDHNYGYTF
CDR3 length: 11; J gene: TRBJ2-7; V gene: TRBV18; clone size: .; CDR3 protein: CASSPGYEQYF
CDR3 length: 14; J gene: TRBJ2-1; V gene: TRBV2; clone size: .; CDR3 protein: CASSKGTSSNEQFF
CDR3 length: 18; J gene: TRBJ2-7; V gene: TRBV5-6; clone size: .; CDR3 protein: CASSLTLWAREEIYEQYF
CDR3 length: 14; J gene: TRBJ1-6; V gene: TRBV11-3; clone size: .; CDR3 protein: CATRPLGYNSPLHF